Listed below are T cell receptor beta chains from one sample, sequenced in a study of blood T cell repertoires in COVID-19. The protocol was immunoSEQ multiplex PCR, while the TCRdb copy is restricted to in-frame clones and leaves out a portion. The data hold hundreds of thousands of clones, with 70% to 90% observed a single time. Sample: PBMCs or T cells enriched from blood (not recorded which). The receptors were sampled from a man in his forties who had recovered from COVID-19. Both conserved end residues are part of each CDR3. The order of the fields is CDR3 DNA, CDR3 protein, J gene, V gene, clone size, D gene. The D gene is left open where the match is weak. Clone size, where shown, is once, few, many, or a class for clones that have expanded.

DNA: TGTGCCAGCAGTTTACTTTCGGGACAGGGGGCAAGGGAGCAGTTCTTC; CDR3: CASSLLSGQGAREQFF; J: TRBJ2-1; V: TRBV27; size: -; D: TRBD1
DNA: TGCGCCAGCAGCGATCCGGGAACCTACGAGCAGTACTTC; CDR3: CASSDPGTYEQYF; J: TRBJ2-7; V: TRBV5-1; size: -; D: -
DNA: TGTGCCAGCAGCAAAGGCGTGGAAAACATTCAGTACTTC; CDR3: CASSKGVENIQYF; J: TRBJ2-4; V: TRBV7-9; size: -; D: -
DNA: TGTGCCAGCAGGGGGACAGGGTTTGAAGCTTTCTTT; CDR3: CASRGTGFEAFF; J: TRBJ1-1; V: TRBV7-9; size: -; D: TRBD1
DNA: TGTGCCAGCAGTGAAGCGATCGCGACAGGACAGGGGGCCGAGCAGTACTTC; CDR3: CASSEAIATGQGAEQYF; J: TRBJ2-7; V: TRBV2; size: -; D: TRBD1
DNA: TGTGCCAGCAGTTCCCCGGGGATATATGGCTACACCTTC; CDR3: CASSSPGIYGYTF; J: TRBJ1-2; V: TRBV28; size: -; D: -
DNA: TGTGCCAGCAGCTTGACCGGGTCGGATACGCAGTATTTT; CDR3: CASSLTGSDTQYF; J: TRBJ2-3; V: TRBV5-6; size: -; D: -
DNA: TGTGCCAGTAGCCTTTACACTGAAGCTTTCTTT; CDR3: CASSLYTEAFF; J: TRBJ1-1; V: TRBV19; size: -; D: -
DNA: TGTGCCAGCTCACCAGCCTACTTTGAAGCTTTCTTT; CDR3: CASSPAYFEAFF; J: TRBJ1-1; V: TRBV18; size: -; D: -
DNA: TGTGCCAGCAGCCCGAGGGGGGACAGGGAGGTTTACGAGCAGTACTTC; CDR3: CASSPRGDREVYEQYF; J: TRBJ2-7; V: TRBV21-1; size: -; D: -
DNA: TGCAGTGCTAGTTTACAGGGTCGGGATGGCTACACCTTC; CDR3: CSASLQGRDGYTF; J: TRBJ1-2; V: TRBV20-1; size: -; D: -
DNA: TGTGCCAGCAGCGTAGCGGGGGGGCGTGGATACGAGCAGTACTTC; CDR3: CASSVAGGRGYEQYF; J: TRBJ2-7; V: TRBV7-2; size: -; D: TRBD2
DNA: TGTGCCAGCAGCGCCGGGACAGGGTGGAATTCACCCCTCCACTTT; CDR3: CASSAGTGWNSPLHF; J: TRBJ1-6; V: TRBV25-1; size: -; D: TRBD1
DNA: TGCGCCAGCAGCCAAGATGTGACACCCGCCACAGATACGCAGTATTTT; CDR3: CASSQDVTPATDTQYF; J: TRBJ2-3; V: TRBV4-1; size: -; D: -
DNA: TGTGCCAGCACCGACACGGGAGCCGACCCCTACGAGCAGTACTTC; CDR3: CASTDTGADPYEQYF; J: TRBJ2-7; V: TRBV6-5; size: -; D: -
DNA: TGTGCCAGCAGTTTAAGGGACAGAGACACCATATATTTT; CDR3: CASSLRDRDTIYF; J: TRBJ1-3; V: TRBV27; size: -; D: TRBD1
DNA: TGTGCCAGCAGTTATAGCCTGAACACTGAAGCTTTCTTT; CDR3: CASSYSLNTEAFF; J: TRBJ1-1; V: TRBV6-5; size: -; D: -
DNA: TGTGCCAGCAGCCCATTGAGTAGCACAGATACGCAGTATTTT; CDR3: CASSPLSSTDTQYF; J: TRBJ2-3; V: TRBV7-8; size: -; D: -
DNA: TGTGCCACTACCTCGGGACAGAAAGTCTACGAGCAGTACTTC; CDR3: CATTSGQKVYEQYF; J: TRBJ2-7; V: TRBV28; size: -; D: TRBD1
DNA: TGTGCCAGCAGCATGGGACTAGCGGGAGTCGAGCAGTACTTC; CDR3: CASSMGLAGVEQYF; J: TRBJ2-7; V: TRBV9; size: -; D: TRBD2
DNA: TGTGCCAGCAGCCCCCTAGCGGGGCCCGGCAATGAGCAGTTCTTC; CDR3: CASSPLAGPGNEQFF; J: TRBJ2-1; V: TRBV11-2; size: -; D: TRBD2
DNA: TGTGCCAGTAGTATCTCGACTAGCCGGAGAGATACGCAGTATTTT; CDR3: CASSISTSRRDTQYF; J: TRBJ2-3; V: TRBV19; size: few; D: TRBD2
DNA: TGTGCCAGCAGTGCTAAAGAGACCCAGTACTTC; CDR3: CASSAKETQYF; J: TRBJ2-5; V: TRBV2; size: -; D: -
DNA: TGCGCCAGCAGCCCCGGACAGGGTTGGAACACAGATACGCAGTATTTT; CDR3: CASSPGQGWNTDTQYF; J: TRBJ2-3; V: TRBV5-1; size: -; D: TRBD1
DNA: TGTGCCAGTAGTGTCGGCGTGGGCGTGGCAACTGAAGCTTTCTTT; CDR3: CASSVGVGVATEAFF; J: TRBJ1-1; V: TRBV19; size: -; D: -
DNA: TGCAGCGTTGCGATCGGGGAAAACACTGAAGCTTTCTTT; CDR3: CSVAIGENTEAFF; J: TRBJ1-1; V: TRBV29-1; size: -; D: -
DNA: TGTGCCAGCAGCGCTAGCGGGGTCCTTGGGGAGCAGTACTTC; CDR3: CASSASGVLGEQYF; J: TRBJ2-7; V: TRBV9; size: -; D: TRBD2